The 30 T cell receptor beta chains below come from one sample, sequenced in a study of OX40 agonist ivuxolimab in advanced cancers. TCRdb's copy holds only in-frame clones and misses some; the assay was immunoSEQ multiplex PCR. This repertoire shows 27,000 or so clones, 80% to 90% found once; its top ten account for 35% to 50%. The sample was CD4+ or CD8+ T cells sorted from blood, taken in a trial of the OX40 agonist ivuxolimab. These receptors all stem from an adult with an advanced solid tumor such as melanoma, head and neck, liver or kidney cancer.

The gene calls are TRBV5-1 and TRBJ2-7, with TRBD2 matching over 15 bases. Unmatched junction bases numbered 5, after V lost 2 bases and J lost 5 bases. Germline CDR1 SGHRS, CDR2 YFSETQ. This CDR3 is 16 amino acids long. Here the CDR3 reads CASSFRGLAGGNEQYF. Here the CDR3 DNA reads TGCGCCAGCAGCTTTAGGGGACTAGCGGGAGGTAACGAGCAGTACTTC.

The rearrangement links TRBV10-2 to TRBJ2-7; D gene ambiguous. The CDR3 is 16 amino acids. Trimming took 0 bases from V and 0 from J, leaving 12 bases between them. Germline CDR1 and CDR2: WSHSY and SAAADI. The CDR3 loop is CASSESKGPSSYEQYF. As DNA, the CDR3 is TGCGCCAGCAGTGAGTCGAAGGGCCCATCCTCCTACGAGCAGTACTTC.

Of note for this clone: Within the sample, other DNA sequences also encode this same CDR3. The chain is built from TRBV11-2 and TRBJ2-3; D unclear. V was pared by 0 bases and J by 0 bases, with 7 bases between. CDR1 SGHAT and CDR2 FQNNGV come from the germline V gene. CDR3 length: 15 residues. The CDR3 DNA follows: TGTGCCAGCAGCTTAGATCGAAGCAGCACAGATACGCAGTATTTT. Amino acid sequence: CASSLDRSSTDTQYF. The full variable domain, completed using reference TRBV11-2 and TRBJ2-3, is EAGVAQSPRYKIIEKRQSVAFWCNPISGHATLYWYQQILGQGPKLLIQFQNNGVVDDSQLPKDRFSAERLKGVDSTLKIQPAKLEDSAVYLCASSLDRSSTDTQYFGPGTRLTVL.

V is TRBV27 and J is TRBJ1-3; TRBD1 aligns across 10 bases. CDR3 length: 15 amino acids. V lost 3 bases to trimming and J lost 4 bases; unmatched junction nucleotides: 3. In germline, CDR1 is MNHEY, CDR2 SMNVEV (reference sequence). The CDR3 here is CASSFGTGAGNTIYF. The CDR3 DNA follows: TGTGCCAGCAGTTTTGGGACAGGGGCCGGAAACACCATATATTTT.

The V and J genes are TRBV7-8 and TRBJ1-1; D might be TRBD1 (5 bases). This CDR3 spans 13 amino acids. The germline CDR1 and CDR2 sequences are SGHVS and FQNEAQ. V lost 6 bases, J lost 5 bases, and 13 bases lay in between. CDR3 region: CASSSGLWTEAFF. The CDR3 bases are TGTGCCAGCAGTTCGGGGCTCTGGACTGAAGCTTTCTTT.

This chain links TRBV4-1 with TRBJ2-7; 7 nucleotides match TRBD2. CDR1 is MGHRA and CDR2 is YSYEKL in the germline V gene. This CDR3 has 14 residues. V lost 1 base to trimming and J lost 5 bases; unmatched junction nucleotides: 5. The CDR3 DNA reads TGCGCCAGCAGCCAAGTGGCGGGAGACCACGAGCAGTACTTC. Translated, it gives CASSQVAGDHEQYF.

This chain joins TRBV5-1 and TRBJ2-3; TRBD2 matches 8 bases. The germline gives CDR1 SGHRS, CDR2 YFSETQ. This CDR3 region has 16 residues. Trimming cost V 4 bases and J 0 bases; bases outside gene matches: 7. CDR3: CASSTISGVSTDTQYF. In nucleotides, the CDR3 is TGCGCCAGCAGCACCATTAGCGGGGTTAGCACAGATACGCAGTATTTT.

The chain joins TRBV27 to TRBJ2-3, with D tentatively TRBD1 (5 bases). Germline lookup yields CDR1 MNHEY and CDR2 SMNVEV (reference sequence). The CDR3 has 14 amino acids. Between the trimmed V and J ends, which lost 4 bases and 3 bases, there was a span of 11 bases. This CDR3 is CASSSHPGTDTQYF. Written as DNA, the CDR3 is TGTGCCAGCAGTTCACACCCAGGGACAGATACGCAGTATTTT.

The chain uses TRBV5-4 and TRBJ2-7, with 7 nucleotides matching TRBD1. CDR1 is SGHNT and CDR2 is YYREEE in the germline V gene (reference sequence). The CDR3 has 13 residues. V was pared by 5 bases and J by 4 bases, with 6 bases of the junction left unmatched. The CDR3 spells CASSPGTVYEQYF. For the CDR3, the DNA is TGTGCCAGCAGTCCCGGGACAGTATACGAGCAGTACTTC.

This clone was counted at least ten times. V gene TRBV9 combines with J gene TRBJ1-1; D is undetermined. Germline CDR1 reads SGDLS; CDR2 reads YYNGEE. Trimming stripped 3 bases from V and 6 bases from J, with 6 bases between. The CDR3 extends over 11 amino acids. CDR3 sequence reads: CASSDPPEAFF. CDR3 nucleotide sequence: TGTGCCAGCAGCGACCCCCCTGAAGCTTTCTTT.

This CDR3 reads CASSPQALTTGELFF. As DNA, the CDR3 is TGTGCCAGCAGCCCCCAGGCGCTTACAACCGGGGAGCTGTTTTTT. This chain links TRBV11-2 with TRBJ2-2; D remains unclear. Germline V CDR1 and CDR2: SGHAT, FQNNGV. CDR3 length equals 15 residues. Between the trimmed V and J ends, which lost 5 bases and 5 bases, there was a span of 15 bases.

The DNA of the CDR3 is TGTGCCAGCAGCGTAGAGGGCAGGGAGGAGACCCAGTACTTC. Encoded protein: CASSVEGREETQYF. The rearrangement links TRBV9 to TRBJ2-5; D may correspond to TRBD1 or TRBD2 (5 bases each). Germline CDR1 is SGDLS and CDR2 is YYNGEE. V was pared by 0 bases and J by 5 bases, with 11 bases between. There are 14 residues in the CDR3. Full variable domain (missing parts from reference TRBV9 and TRBJ2-5): DSGVTQTPKHLITATGQRVTLRCSPRSGDLSVYWYQQSLDQGLQFLIQYYNGEERAKGNILERFSAQQFPDLHSELNLSSLELGDSALYFCASSVEGREETQYFGPGTRLLVL.

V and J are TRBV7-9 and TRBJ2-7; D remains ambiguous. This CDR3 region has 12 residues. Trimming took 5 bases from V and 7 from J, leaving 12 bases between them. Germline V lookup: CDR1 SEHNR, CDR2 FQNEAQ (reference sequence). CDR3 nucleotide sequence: TGTGCCAGCAGCAACTTTGGTGTGGAGCAGTACTTC. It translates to CASSNFGVEQYF.

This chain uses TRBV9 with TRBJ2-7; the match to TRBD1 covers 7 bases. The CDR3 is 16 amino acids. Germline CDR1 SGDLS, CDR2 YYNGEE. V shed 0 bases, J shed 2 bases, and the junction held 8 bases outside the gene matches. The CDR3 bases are TGTGCCAGCAGCGTAGGGGACAGTAATTCCCCCTACGAGCAGTACTTC. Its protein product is CASSVGDSNSPYEQYF.

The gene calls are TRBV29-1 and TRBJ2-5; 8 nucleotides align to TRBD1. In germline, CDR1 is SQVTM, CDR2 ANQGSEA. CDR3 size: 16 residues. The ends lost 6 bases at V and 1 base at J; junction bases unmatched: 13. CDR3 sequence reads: CSVGPRDRPLQETQYF. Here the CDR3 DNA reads TGCAGCGTCGGCCCTCGGGACAGGCCCCTCCAAGAGACCCAGTACTTC.

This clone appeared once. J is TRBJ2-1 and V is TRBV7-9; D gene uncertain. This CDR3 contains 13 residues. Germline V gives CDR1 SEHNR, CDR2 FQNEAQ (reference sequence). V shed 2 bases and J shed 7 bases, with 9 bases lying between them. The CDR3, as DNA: TGTGCCAGCAGCTTATCCCCCGGGAATGAGCAGTTCTTC. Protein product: CASSLSPGNEQFF.

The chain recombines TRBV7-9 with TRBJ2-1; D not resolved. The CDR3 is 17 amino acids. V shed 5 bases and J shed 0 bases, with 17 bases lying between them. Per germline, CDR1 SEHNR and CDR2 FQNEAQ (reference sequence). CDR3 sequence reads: CASSEKPSLSSYNEQFF. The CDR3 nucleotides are TGTGCCAGCAGCGAAAAACCTAGTCTAAGCTCCTACAATGAGCAGTTCTTC.

CDR3 coding DNA: TGCGCCAGCAGCCAATTGGCCTACTCCAGGGCAGATACGCAGTATTTT. Translating gives CASSQLAYSRADTQYF. The V call is TRBV4-1, the J call TRBJ2-3; D is perhaps TRBD1 (5 bases). Looked up from germline, CDR1 is MGHRA and CDR2 is YSYEKL. The CDR3 contains 16 residues. V was clipped by 2 bases and J by 4 bases, with 16 bases between them.

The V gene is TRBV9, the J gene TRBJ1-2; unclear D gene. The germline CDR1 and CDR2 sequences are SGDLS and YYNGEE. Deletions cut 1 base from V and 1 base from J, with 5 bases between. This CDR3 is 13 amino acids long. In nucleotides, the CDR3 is TGTGCCAGCAGCGTATTAGATAACTATGGCTACACCTTC. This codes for CASSVLDNYGYTF.

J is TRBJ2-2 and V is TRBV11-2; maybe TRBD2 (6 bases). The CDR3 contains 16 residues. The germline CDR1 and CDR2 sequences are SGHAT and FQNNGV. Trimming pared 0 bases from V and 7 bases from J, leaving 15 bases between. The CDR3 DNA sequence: TGTGCCAGCAGCTTAGACGGGAGACAAGATGACGGGGAGCTGTTTTTT. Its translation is CASSLDGRQDDGELFF. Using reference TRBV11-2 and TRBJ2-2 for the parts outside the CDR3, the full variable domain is EAGVAQSPRYKIIEKRQSVAFWCNPISGHATLYWYQQILGQGPKLLIQFQNNGVVDDSQLPKDRFSAERLKGVDSTLKIQPAKLEDSAVYLCASSLDGRQDDGELFFGEGSRLTVL.

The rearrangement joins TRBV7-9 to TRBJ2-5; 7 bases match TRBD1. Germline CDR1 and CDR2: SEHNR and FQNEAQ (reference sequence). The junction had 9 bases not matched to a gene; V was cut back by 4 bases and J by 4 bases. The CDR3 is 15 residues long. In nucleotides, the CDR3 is TGTGCCAGCAGCTCGGCCGCAGGGGGTAGAGAGACCCAGTACTTC. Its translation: CASSSAAGGRETQYF.

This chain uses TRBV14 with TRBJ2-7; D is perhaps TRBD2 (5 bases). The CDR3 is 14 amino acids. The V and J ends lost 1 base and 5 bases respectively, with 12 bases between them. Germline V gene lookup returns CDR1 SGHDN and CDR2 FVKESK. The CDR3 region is CASSQVVEGDEQYF. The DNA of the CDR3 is TGTGCCAGCAGCCAAGTTGTAGAGGGTGACGAGCAGTACTTC.

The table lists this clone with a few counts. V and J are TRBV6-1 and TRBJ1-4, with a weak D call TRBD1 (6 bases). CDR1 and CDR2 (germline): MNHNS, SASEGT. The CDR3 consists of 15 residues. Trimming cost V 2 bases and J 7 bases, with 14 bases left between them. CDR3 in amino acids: CASSERGRGSEKLFF. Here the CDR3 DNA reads TGTGCCAGCAGTGAAAGAGGCAGGGGAAGTGAAAAACTGTTTTTT.

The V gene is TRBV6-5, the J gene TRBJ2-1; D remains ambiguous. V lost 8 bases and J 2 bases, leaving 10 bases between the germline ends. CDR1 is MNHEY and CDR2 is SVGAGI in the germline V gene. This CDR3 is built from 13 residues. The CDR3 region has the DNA TGTGCCAGCGCTTCTCGCACCTACAATGAGCAGTTCTTC. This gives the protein CASASRTYNEQFF.

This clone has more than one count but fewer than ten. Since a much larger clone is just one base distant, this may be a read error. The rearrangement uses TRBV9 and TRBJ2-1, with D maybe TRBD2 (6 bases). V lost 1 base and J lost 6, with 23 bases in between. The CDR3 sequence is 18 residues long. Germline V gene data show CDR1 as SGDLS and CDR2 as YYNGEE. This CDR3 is CASSVWAALGGTGNEQFF. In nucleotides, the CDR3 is TGTGCCAGCAGCGTATGGGCAGCTTTGGGGGGTACGGGCAATGAGCAGTTCTTC.

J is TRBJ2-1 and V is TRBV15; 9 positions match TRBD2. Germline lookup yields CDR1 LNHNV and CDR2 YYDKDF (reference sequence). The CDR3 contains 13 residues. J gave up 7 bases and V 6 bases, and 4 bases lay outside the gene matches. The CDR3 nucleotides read TGTGCCACCAGTGGACTAGCGTGGAATGAGCAGTTCTTC. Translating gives CATSGLAWNEQFF.

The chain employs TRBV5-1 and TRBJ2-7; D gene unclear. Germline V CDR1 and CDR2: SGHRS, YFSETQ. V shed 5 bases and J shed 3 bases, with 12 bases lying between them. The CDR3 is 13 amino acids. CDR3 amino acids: CASRVATDYEQYF. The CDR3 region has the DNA TGCGCCAGCAGAGTTGCTACAGACTACGAGCAGTACTTC.

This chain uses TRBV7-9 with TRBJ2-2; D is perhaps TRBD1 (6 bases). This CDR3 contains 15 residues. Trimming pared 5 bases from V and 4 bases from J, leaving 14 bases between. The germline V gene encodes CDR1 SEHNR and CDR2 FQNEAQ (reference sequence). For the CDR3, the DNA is TGTGCCAGCAGCCTAACGGGACAATTCACCGGGGAGCTGTTTTTT. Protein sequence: CASSLTGQFTGELFF.

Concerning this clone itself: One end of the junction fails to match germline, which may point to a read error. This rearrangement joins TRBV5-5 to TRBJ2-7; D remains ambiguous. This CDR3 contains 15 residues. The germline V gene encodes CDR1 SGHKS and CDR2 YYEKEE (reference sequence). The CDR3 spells CASTLVPMSSYEQYF. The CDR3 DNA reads TGTGCCAGCACCTTGGTGCCGATGAGCTCCTACGAGCAGTACTTC. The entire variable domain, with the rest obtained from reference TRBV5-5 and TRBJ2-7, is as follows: DAGVTQSPTHLIKTRGQQVTLRCSPISGHKSVSWYQQVLGQGPQFIFQYYEKEERGRGNFPDRFSARQFPNYSSELNVNALLLGDSALYLCASTLVPMSSYEQYFGPGTRLTVT.

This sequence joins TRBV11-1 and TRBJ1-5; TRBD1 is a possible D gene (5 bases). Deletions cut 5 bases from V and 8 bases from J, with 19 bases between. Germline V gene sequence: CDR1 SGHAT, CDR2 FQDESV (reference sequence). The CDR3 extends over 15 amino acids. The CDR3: CASSPGVGDLEPQHF. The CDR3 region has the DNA TGTGCCAGCAGCCCCGGGGTGGGGGACCTGGAGCCCCAGCATTTT. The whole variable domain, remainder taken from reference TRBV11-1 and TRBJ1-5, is EAEVAQSPRYKITEKSQAVAFWCDPISGHATLYWYRQILGQGPELLVQFQDESVVDDSQLPKDRFSAERLKGVDSTLKIQPAELGDSAMYLCASSPGVGDLEPQHFGDGTRLSIL.